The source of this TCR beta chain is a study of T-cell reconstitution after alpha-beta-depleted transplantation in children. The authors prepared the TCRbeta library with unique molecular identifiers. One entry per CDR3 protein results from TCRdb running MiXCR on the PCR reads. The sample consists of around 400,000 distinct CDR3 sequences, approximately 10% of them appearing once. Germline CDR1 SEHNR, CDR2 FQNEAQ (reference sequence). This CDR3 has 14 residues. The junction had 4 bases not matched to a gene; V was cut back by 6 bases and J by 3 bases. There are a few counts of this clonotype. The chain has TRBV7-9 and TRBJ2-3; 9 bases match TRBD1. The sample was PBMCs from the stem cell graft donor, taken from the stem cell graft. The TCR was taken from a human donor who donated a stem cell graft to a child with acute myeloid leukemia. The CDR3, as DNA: TGTGCCAGCAGACAGGGGGCTAGGACAGATACGCAGTATTTT. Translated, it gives CASRQGARTDTQYF. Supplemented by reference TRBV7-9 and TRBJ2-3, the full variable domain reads DTGVSQNPRHKITKRGQNVTFRCDPISEHNRLYWYRQTLGQGPEFLTYFQNEAQLEKSRLLSDRFSAERPKGSFSTLEIQRTEQGDSAMYLCASRQGARTDTQYFGPGTRLTVL.